Presented here are 18 T cell receptor beta chains from one specimen sequenced in a study of TIL therapy for anti-PD-1-resistant metastatic lung cancer. Sequencing used immunoSEQ v3. Profiled with immunoSEQ multiplex PCR; TCRdb holds only in-frame clones, not every one. The sample contains about 32,000 clones, around two thirds of which appear only once. Time point described: pre-treatment sample, taken before nivolumab and TIL therapy. The material sequenced was blood, taken at baseline. These receptors were obtained from a woman aged 30-79 years with non-small cell lung cancer.

The chain recombines TRBV11-3 with TRBJ2-1; D is unresolved. This CDR3 is 12 amino acids long. Per the germline V gene, CDR1 is SGHNT and CDR2 is YENEEA. Trimming cost V 5 bases and J 4 bases, with 6 bases left between them. CDR3 region: CASSGRYNEQFF. The DNA for the CDR3 is TGTGCCAGCAGCGGACGATACAATGAGCAGTTCTTC. Full variable domain (remainder filled in from reference TRBV11-3 and TRBJ2-1): EAGVVQSPRYKIIEKKQPVAFWCNPISGHNTLYWYLQNLGQGPELLIRYENEEAVDDSQLPKDRFSAERLKGVDSTLKIQPAELGDSAVYLCASSGRYNEQFFGPGTRLTVL.

This clone appeared a few times. The V and J genes are TRBV30 and TRBJ1-1, with 7 nucleotides matching TRBD1. Germline V gene sequence: CDR1 GTSNPN, CDR2 SVGIG (reference sequence). The V gene end was trimmed by 5 bases and the J gene end by 9 bases; junction bases not matched to a gene: 6. The CDR3 has 11 amino acids. The CDR3 DNA is TGTGCCTGGGGACAGGCGGGACAAGCTTTCTTT. Encoded protein: CAWGQAGQAFF.

This clone was recorded a few times. V is TRBV4-1 and J is TRBJ2-7, with D maybe TRBD1 (7 bases). The germline gives CDR1 MGHRA, CDR2 YSYEKL. V was cut by 3 bases and J by 4 bases, with 10 bases left in between. CDR3 length: 13 amino acids. The CDR3 DNA follows: TGCGCCAGCAGCCAGACAGGGACTTACGAGCAGTACTTC. It specifies CASSQTGTYEQYF.

This chain links TRBV5-6 with TRBJ2-3; 12 bases line up with TRBD1. The V gene's germline CDR1 is SGHDT and CDR2 YYEEEE. The V segment lost 4 bases and the J segment 2 bases; nucleotides outside the gene matches: 8. The CDR3 totals 17 residues. CDR3: CASSQGQGAHPTDTQYF. Here the CDR3 DNA reads TGTGCCAGCAGCCAGGGACAGGGGGCGCATCCCACAGATACGCAGTATTTT.

This chain joins TRBV6-5 and TRBJ2-7, with D possibly called TRBD1 or TRBD2 (5 bases each). CDR3 length equals 12 residues. Between the trimmed V and J ends, which lost 4 bases and 4 bases, there was a span of 8 bases. Germline V CDR1 and CDR2: MNHEY, SVGAGI. CDR3 DNA: TGTGCCAGCAGTTGGGGACCTTACGAGCAGTACTTC. Its translation: CASSWGPYEQYF.

This chain joins TRBV7-8 and TRBJ2-7; TRBD2 is a possible D gene (6 bases). The V gene lost 1 base and the J gene lost 3 bases, with 10 bases spanning the gap. Germline CDR1 and CDR2: SGHVS and FQNEAQ. The CDR3 has 14 amino acids. CDR3 loop: CASSLGRERYEQYF. As DNA, the CDR3 is TGTGCCAGCAGCTTAGGGAGGGAACGCTACGAGCAGTACTTC.

The V gene is TRBV19, the J gene TRBJ1-5; TRBD1 might be the D (6 bases). Germline-derived CDR1 and CDR2 are LNHDA and SQIVND (reference sequence). This CDR3 is built from 16 residues. Trimming pared 3 bases from V and 2 bases from J, leaving 14 bases between. The CDR3 DNA sequence: TGTGCCAGTAGTATCATCCGGACAGTCCGCAATCAGCCCCAGCATTTT. Amino acid sequence: CASSIIRTVRNQPQHF.

This clone was counted a few times. This rearrangement joins TRBV9 to TRBJ1-1; D might be TRBD1 (5 bases). This CDR3 spans 12 amino acids. Germline V gene lookup returns CDR1 SGDLS and CDR2 YYNGEE. The V end was cut by 7 bases, the J end by 1 base, with 8 bases between. The DNA of the CDR3 is TGTGCCAGCGGGGGAGGGAACACTGAAGCTTTCTTT. This encodes CASGGGNTEAFF.

The J gene is TRBJ1-1, the V gene TRBV5-1, with TRBD1 identical over 10 bases. V lost 6 bases to trimming and J lost 5 bases; unmatched junction nucleotides: 13. The germline V gene encodes CDR1 SGHRS and CDR2 YFSETQ. The CDR3 sequence is 16 residues long. CDR3 in amino acids: CASKTGGAGVRTEAFF. DNA of the CDR3: TGCGCCAGCAAGACAGGGGGCGCAGGTGTGAGGACTGAAGCTTTCTTT.

This sequence joins TRBV5-1 and TRBJ2-3; D is undetermined. V dropped 0 bases and J dropped 1 base, with 12 bases sitting between them. Per germline, CDR1 SGHRS and CDR2 YFSETQ. This CDR3 is built from 16 residues. The CDR3 spells CASSLGVALGTDTQYF. CDR3 nucleotide sequence: TGCGCCAGCAGCTTGGGGGTCGCATTAGGCACAGATACGCAGTATTTT.

This clone was counted only a few times. The chain combines TRBV6-6 with TRBJ2-1; either TRBD1 or TRBD2 may fit D (5 bases each). V lost 6 bases and J lost 9, with 15 bases in between. Germline loops: CDR1 MNHNY, CDR2 SVGAGI (reference sequence). The length of the CDR3 is 13 residues. CDR3 region: CASSLSGGFEQFF. The CDR3, as DNA: TGTGCCAGCAGCCTCAGTGGGGGTTTTGAGCAGTTCTTC.

The chain employs TRBV5-8 and TRBJ2-7; tentative D call: TRBD2 (6 bases). Trimming took off 0 bases at V and 5 bases at J, with 18 bases between the two ends. Germline lookup yields CDR1 SGHTS and CDR2 YDEGEE. The CDR3 spans 16 residues. CDR3 nucleotide sequence: TGTGCCAGCAGCTTGGAGGTCCCCGCGGGATACCACGAGCAGTACTTC. This encodes CASSLEVPAGYHEQYF.

The genes are TRBV6-5 and TRBJ2-2; D unresolved. The CDR3 covers 13 residues. Germline V gene sequence: CDR1 MNHEY, CDR2 SVGAGI. Trimming removed 4 bases at V and 6 bases at J, with 9 bases between. For the CDR3, the DNA is TGTGCCAGCAGTTCCGGCCCGCCCGGGGAGCTGTTTTTT. Amino acids: CASSSGPPGELFF.

The rearrangement links TRBV20-1 to TRBJ1-2; a possible D gene is TRBD1 (5 bases). The CDR3 extends over 11 amino acids. The V end was cut by 5 bases, the J end by 7 bases, with 11 bases between. Germline CDR1 DFQATT, CDR2 SNEGSKA (reference sequence). CDR3 sequence (DNA): TGCAGTGCTTCCGACGGGGCTGGCTACACCTTC. It translates to CSASDGAGYTF.

The table lists this clone with a few counts. The chain uses TRBV10-3 and TRBJ2-2, with 11 positions matching TRBD2. The germline V gene encodes CDR1 ENHRY and CDR2 SYGVKD. Trimming took 7 bases from V and 3 from J; bases not matched to a gene: 4. This CDR3 is 15 amino acids long. The DNA for the CDR3 is TGTGCCATCACCGATAGCGGGAGGGACACCGGGGAGCTGTTTTTT. Translation: CAITDSGRDTGELFF.

The gene calls are TRBV10-3 and TRBJ1-2; D may be TRBD1 (6 bases). Trimming left V 6 bases short and J 4 bases short, with 18 bases between. The CDR3 spans 15 residues. Germline-derived CDR1 and CDR2 are ENHRY and SYGVKD. The CDR3 spells CAISYEGGGGYGYTF. The CDR3 DNA follows: TGTGCCATCAGCTACGAAGGGGGGGGCGGCTATGGCTACACCTTC.

This clone was detected only a few times. The J gene is TRBJ1-1, the V gene TRBV6-1; D call uncertain. CDR1 and CDR2 from the germline V gene are MNHNS and SASEGT. The CDR3 totals 14 residues. Trimming removed 8 bases from V and 8 bases from J, with 21 bases in between. CDR3 coding DNA: TGTGCCAGCGGGAATGGACGATCCAAAATAGAAGCTTTCTTT. Translation gives CASGNGRSKIEAFF.

The chain has TRBV12-5 and TRBJ2-6, with D unresolved. Germline CDR1 is LGHNT and CDR2 is FRNRAP. The CDR3 is made up of 14 amino acids. V was pared by 8 bases and J by 4 bases, with 12 bases between. CDR3 in DNA: TGTGCTAGTCTCCCTGGAGCAGGGGCCAACGTCCTGACTTTC. It encodes CASLPGAGANVLTF.